Sequencing of this T cell receptor (beta chain) was carried out in a study of cytomegalovirus exposure and HLA in healthy donors. Turning to the study itself: Early on, a data release was issued that held roughly 84 million unique TCRs from HLA-typed donors.

The study, taken as a whole, reports: It was about 180 TCR beta chains that were listed as cytomegalovirus-associated. A missense DCLRE1C variant was associated with V- and J-gene trimming of TCR beta chains in a later analysis, and an independent cohort replicated the association. An assumption of roughly uniform sequencing depth across donors underlay the presence/absence analyses.

Remarks on this clone: As yet, its antigen is unknown.

This CDR3 is 13 amino acids long. Germline loops: CDR1 ENHRY, CDR2 SYGVKD. Trimming stripped 11 bases from V and 3 bases from J, with 16 bases between. Primers: 60 Vbeta forward and 13 Jbeta reverse. Profiling relied on immunoSEQ multiplex PCR, and the TCRdb table lists in-frame clones only, not all of them. The data hold about 170,000 clones, with approximately 70% observed a single time. The V and J genes are TRBV10-3 and TRBJ1-1, with D tentatively TRBD1 (6 bases). This receptor was identified in a woman under 30 in good health and CMV-seropositive. Sequencing used PBMCs. The chain's CDR3 is CASRQVGDTEAFF. The CDR3 DNA sequence: TGTGCCTCGAGACAGGTTGGGGACACTGAAGCTTTCTTT.